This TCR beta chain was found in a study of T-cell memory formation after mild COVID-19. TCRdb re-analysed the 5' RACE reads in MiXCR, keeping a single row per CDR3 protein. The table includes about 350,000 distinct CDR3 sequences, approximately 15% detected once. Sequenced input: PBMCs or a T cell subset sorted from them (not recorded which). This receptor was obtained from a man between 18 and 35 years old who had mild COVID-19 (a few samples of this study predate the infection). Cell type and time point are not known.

The DNA for the CDR3 is TGTGCCAGCAGCAGAAGACAGGGGAAAAGGGTTAAGACTGAAGCTTTCTTT. Its protein product is CASSRRQGKRVKTEAFF. The V and J genes are TRBV21-1 and TRBJ1-1; the D segment call TRBD1 is taken from the table without a DNA check. TRBV21-1 is designated a pseudogene. The CDR3 sequence is 17 residues long.